A selection of T cell receptor beta chains follows, all from one sample in a study of T cell responses to AZD1222 COVID-19 vaccine. TCRdb's table, derived via immunoSEQ multiplex PCR, lists solely in-frame clones and lacks some. The profile shows about 180,000 clones, more than 75% of them singletons. The sequenced sample was peripheral blood, obtained 28 days after the second AZD1222 dose. Receptor source: an adult who received the AZD1222 COVID-19 vaccine. CDR3s include the opening cysteine and the closing phenylalanine or tryptophan. A D gene is named only where the DNA matches it firmly. Size is stated for part of the rows, as once, few or many counts, or as a class when the clone is expanded.

D gene	clone size	V gene	J gene	CDR3 protein	CDR3 DNA
.	.	TRBV29-1	TRBJ2-1	CSVVRGGSYNEQFF	TGCAGCGTTGTGAGAGGGGGTTCCTACAATGAGCAGTTCTTC
.	.	TRBV5-1	TRBJ2-5	CASSLGGMGETQYF	TGCGCCAGCAGCTTGGGTGGGATGGGAGAGACCCAGTACTTC
.	few	TRBV6-2/TRBV6-3	TRBJ2-7	CASSYWAGAIGEQYF	TGTGCCAGCAGTTACTGGGCAGGGGCTATTGGCGAGCAGTACTTC
.	.	TRBV28	TRBJ1-4	CASSPTTEKLFF	TGTGCCAGCAGCCCCACGACTGAAAAACTGTTTTTT
TRBD2	.	TRBV7-2	TRBJ2-2	CASSLFYGLADFTGELFF	TGTGCCAGCAGCCTTTTTTACGGGCTAGCGGATTTCACCGGGGAGCTGTTTTTT
TRBD1	.	TRBV4-2	TRBJ1-5	CASSQGQGNQPQHF	TGTGCCAGCAGCCAAGGACAGGGGAATCAGCCCCAGCATTTT
.	once	TRBV2	TRBJ2-7	CASSEVQGGEQYF	TGTGCCAGCAGTGAAGTTCAGGGTGGCGAGCAGTACTTC
.	.	TRBV15	TRBJ2-5	CATSRGGQSFQETQYF	TGTGCCACCAGCAGAGGTGGACAGTCCTTCCAAGAGACCCAGTACTTC
.	.	TRBV24-1	TRBJ2-3	CATSDRGAQDTQYF	TGTGCCACCAGTGACCGAGGGGCGCAGGATACGCAGTATTTT
.	.	TRBV27	TRBJ2-2	CASSLGGPDTGELFF	TGTGCCAGCAGTTTGGGGGGGCCGGACACCGGGGAGCTGTTTTTT
TRBD1	.	TRBV29-1	TRBJ2-1	CSAGTGMWNEQFF	TGCAGCGCTGGGACAGGGATGTGGAATGAGCAGTTCTTC
.	once	TRBV5-1	TRBJ2-7	CASKTGYEQYF	TGCGCCAGCAAGACAGGTTACGAGCAGTACTTC
TRBD1	.	TRBV3-1/TRBV3-2	TRBJ2-5	CASSHRDRGETQYF	TGTGCCAGCAGCCACAGAGACAGGGGAGAGACCCAGTACTTC
.	.	TRBV2	TRBJ1-4	CASRITTATNEKLFF	TGTGCCAGCAGAATCACGACAGCTACTAATGAAAAACTGTTTTTT
.	.	TRBV6-2/TRBV6-3	TRBJ2-3	CASSYQGRADTQYF	TGTGCCAGCAGTTACCAGGGTAGAGCAGATACGCAGTATTTT
TRBD2	.	TRBV7-8	TRBJ2-7	CASSPLAGDGEQYF	TGTGCCAGCAGCCCACTAGCGGGAGACGGCGAGCAGTACTTC
.	.	TRBV7-2	TRBJ2-5	CASSPSGIQETQYF	TGTGCCAGCAGCCCTTCCGGGATACAAGAGACCCAGTACTTC
.	.	TRBV3-1/TRBV3-2	TRBJ2-1	CASTDTRFAGNEQFF	TGTGCCAGCACTGATACCCGGTTTGCGGGCAATGAGCAGTTCTTC
TRBD1	.	TRBV6-4	TRBJ1-1	CASSVDRDTEAFF	TGTGCCAGCAGTGTTGACAGGGACACTGAAGCTTTCTTT
TRBD1	.	TRBV28	TRBJ2-2	CASSLSGQGGLELFF	TGTGCCAGCAGTTTAAGTGGACAGGGGGGCTTGGAGCTGTTTTTT
TRBD1	.	TRBV27	TRBJ1-2	CASWTGRGGYTF	TGTGCCAGCTGGACAGGGAGGGGTGGCTACACCTTC
.	.	TRBV3-1/TRBV3-2	TRBJ1-1	CASRKQANTEAFF	TGTGCCAGCAGAAAACAGGCGAACACTGAAGCTTTCTTT
.	few	TRBV5-6	TRBJ1-5	CASSLGTEYQPQHF	TGTGCCAGCAGCTTGGGGACTGAATATCAGCCCCAGCATTTT
.	.	TRBV12-3/TRBV12-4	TRBJ2-5	CASSFGYQETQYF	TGTGCCAGCAGTTTCGGGTACCAAGAGACCCAGTACTTC
TRBD1	.	TRBV7-3	TRBJ2-3	CASSETGGLFMSTDTQYF	TGTGCCAGCAGCGAGACAGGGGGCCTTTTCATGAGCACAGATACGCAGTATTTT
.	.	TRBV28	TRBJ2-1	CASSTPGGFYNEQFF	TGTGCCAGCAGTACCCCTGGCGGCTTCTACAATGAGCAGTTCTTC
TRBD2	.	TRBV7-2	TRBJ2-1	CASSPQASGRAFF	TGTGCCAGCAGCCCTCAGGCTAGCGGGAGGGCGTTCTTC
.	.	TRBV3-1/TRBV3-2	TRBJ2-7	CASSQPRRDTSYEQYF	TGTGCCAGCAGCCAACCGCGCCGGGACACCTCCTACGAGCAGTACTTC
.	once	TRBV7-2	TRBJ1-5	CASSYGTLVGQPQHF	TGTGCCAGCAGCTATGGGACCCTAGTGGGTCAGCCCCAGCATTTT
.	.	TRBV28	TRBJ2-5	CASSRVEMKETQYF	TGTGCCAGCAGTAGGGTAGAGATGAAAGAGACCCAGTACTTC
.	.	TRBV6-2/TRBV6-3	TRBJ2-7	CASSSQGSYEQYF	TGTGCCAGCAGTTCCCAGGGGTCTTACGAGCAGTACTTC
TRBD1	.	TRBV18	TRBJ1-1	CASSPRDSPAGTTEAFF	TGTGCCAGCTCACCAAGGGACAGCCCGGCGGGGACCACTGAAGCTTTCTTT
TRBD2	.	TRBV29-1	TRBJ2-1	CSVDTSVLGNEQFF	TGCAGCGTTGATACTAGCGTCCTTGGGAATGAGCAGTTCTTC
.	.	TRBV28	TRBJ1-2	CASSPIPWGYTF	TGTGCCAGCAGCCCGATCCCCTGGGGCTACACCTTC
TRBD1	.	TRBV28	TRBJ2-7	CASSDRGTTYEQYF	TGTGCCAGCAGCGACAGGGGGACGACCTACGAGCAGTACTTC
.	once	TRBV20-1	TRBJ1-3	CSASPRGLRNTIYF	TGCAGTGCTAGTCCCCGGGGGCTGAGAAACACCATATATTTT
.	.	TRBV4-2	TRBJ2-2	CASSQEVRGAPGELFF	TGTGCCAGCAGCCAAGAGGTCCGGGGGGCCCCCGGGGAGCTGTTTTTT
.	.	TRBV3-1/TRBV3-2	TRBJ2-5	CASLRPQETQYF	TGTGCCAGCCTGCGGCCCCAAGAGACCCAGTACTTC
.	.	TRBV12-3/TRBV12-4	TRBJ2-7	CASSPSGSYEQYF	TGTGCCAGCAGTCCATCCGGCAGTTACGAGCAGTACTTC
.	.	TRBV18	TRBJ1-1	CASSPGVRSENTEAFF	TGTGCCAGCTCACCGGGTGTAAGGTCGGAGAACACTGAAGCTTTCTTT
TRBD1	.	TRBV6-5	TRBJ2-5	CASSYVVTGPQETQYF	TGTGCCAGCAGTTATGTCGTGACAGGGCCCCAAGAGACCCAGTACTTC
.	few	TRBV7-9	TRBJ1-2	CASSDNQGFPNYGYTF	TGTGCCAGCAGCGACAACCAGGGATTCCCTAACTATGGCTACACCTTC
.	.	TRBV19	TRBJ1-2	CATVGTHYGYTF	TGTGCCACCGTTGGGACACATTATGGCTACACCTTC
.	.	TRBV5-4	TRBJ1-5	CASSLEGGDQPQHF	TGTGCCAGCAGCTTGGAAGGGGGGGATCAGCCCCAGCATTTT
TRBD1	.	TRBV7-3	TRBJ1-2	CASSSQGSYGYTF	TGTGCCAGCAGTTCACAGGGGAGCTATGGCTACACCTTC
.	few	TRBV10-3	TRBJ2-2	CAISPSGTGELFF	TGTGCCATCAGTCCCTCAGGGACCGGGGAGCTGTTTTTT
TRBD1	once	TRBV7-2	TRBJ2-5	CASSGGTGAGETQYF	TGTGCCAGCAGTGGGGGGACAGGGGCTGGGGAGACCCAGTACTTC
.	.	TRBV7-3	TRBJ2-2	CASSLVQGGTGELFF	TGTGCCAGCAGCTTAGTACAGGGAGGTACCGGGGAGCTGTTTTTT